Below, 6 T cell receptor beta chains from the same sample are listed, as sequenced in a study of human T cells and chemical hapten exposure. TCRdb analysed the RACE reads with MiXCR anew, one entry per CDR3 protein. The sample has some 350,000 distinct CDR3 sequences, roughly 6.9% seen once. Documented time point: patch test 1, 2 weeks after DPC sensitization. Treatment of the sample: therapeutic diphenylcyclopropenone sensitization with weekly scalp DPC. The sample was whole blood, taken in connection with sensitization to the hapten diphenylcyclopropenone (DPC). Receptors originate from a woman aged 18-29 years with alopecia areata. Some clones in this sample may be carry-over from other donors' samples.

The gene calls are TRBV18 and TRBJ2-3; unclear D gene. The CDR3 sequence is 14 residues long. Germline V gives CDR1 KGHSH, CDR2 LQKENI. Trimming shortened V by 2 bases and J by 0 bases, and 6 bases separated the two germline ends. DNA for the CDR3: TGTGCCAGCTCACCATCCCCTAGCACAGATACGCAGTATTTT. This sequence encodes CASSPSPSTDTQYF.

The sample holds many counts of this clonotype. The gene calls are TRBV28 and TRBJ2-1; 10 nucleotides align to TRBD1. The germline CDR1 and CDR2 sequences are MDHEN and SYDVKM. CDR3 length: 14 residues. The trim removed 6 bases at V and 8 bases at J, leaving 7 bases unmatched. The CDR3 here is CASSVGQGLDEQFF. Written as DNA, the CDR3 is TGTGCCAGCAGCGTGGGACAGGGGCTGGATGAGCAGTTCTTC. Full variable domain (outside the CDR3, taken from reference TRBV28 and TRBJ2-1): DVKVTQSSRYLVKRTGEKVFLECVQDMDHENMFWYRQDPGLGLRLIYFSYDVKMKEKGDIPEGYSVSREKKERFSLILESASTNQTSMYLCASSVGQGLDEQFFGPGTRLTVL.

Only a few counts were recorded for this clonotype. The CDR3 reads CASSRAGVPYEQYF. For the CDR3, the DNA is TGTGCCAGCAGTCGGGCAGGGGTCCCCTACGAGCAGTACTTC. The V and J genes are TRBV12-3 or TRBV12-4 and TRBJ2-7; tentatively, D is TRBD1 (6 bases). There are 14 residues in the CDR3. The V gene lost 5 bases and the J gene lost 2 bases, with 13 bases spanning the gap.

This chain uses TRBV6-2 or TRBV6-3 with TRBJ2-1; D is perhaps TRBD2 (7 bases). The germline CDR1 and CDR2 sequences are MNHEY and SVGEGT. This CDR3 has 14 residues. The V gene lost 7 bases and the J gene lost 6 bases, with 16 bases spanning the gap. The chain's CDR3 is CASNRGALPNEQFF. The CDR3 DNA sequence: TGTGCCAGCAATCGGGGGGCGCTTCCCAATGAGCAGTTCTTC.

At least ten counts were recorded for this clonotype. The J gene is TRBJ2-3, the V gene TRBV29-1; 8 nucleotides match TRBD1. Germline V gene sequence: CDR1 SQVTM, CDR2 ANQGSEA. This CDR3 contains 15 residues. With 8 bases clipped from V and 5 bases from J, the junction kept 15 bases outside the gene matches. CDR3 sequence reads: CSCTLQGAQIDTQYF. CDR3 coding DNA: TGCAGCTGCACCTTGCAGGGGGCGCAGATAGATACGCAGTATTTT.

V is TRBV6-5 and J is TRBJ2-5; TRBD1 aligns across 7 bases. Germline values: CDR1 MNHEY, CDR2 SVGAGI. This CDR3 is built from 15 residues. V gave up 6 bases and J gave up 3 bases; unmatched junction bases: 10. The CDR3 loop is CASSLAVGTEETQYF. The CDR3 DNA follows: TGTGCCAGCAGCCTCGCCGTTGGGACAGAAGAGACCCAGTACTTC.